The 16 T cell receptor beta chains in this list originate from one sample, sequenced in a study of PD-L1 blockade in urothelial cancer. Time point specified: peripheral blood 6 weeks after treatment start. This table comes from immunoSEQ multiplex PCR, and its TCRdb copy is limited to in-frame clones, with some not included. The sample carries more than 90,000 clones, approximately 90% recorded once. The source was PBMCs, collected around atezolizumab (anti-PD-L1) treatment. All receptors come from a man in his sixties with urothelial cancer.

The V call is TRBV7-3, the J call TRBJ2-5; D perhaps matches TRBD1 (6 bases). CDR1 SGHTA and CDR2 FQGTGA come from the germline V gene. The V end lost 3 bases, the J end lost 3 bases, and 8 bases lay between the germline ends. The CDR3 loop spans 13 amino acids. Written as DNA, the CDR3 is TGTGCCAGCAGCTTTGACAGGAAAGAGACCCAGTACTTC. Translation: CASSFDRKETQYF.

The V gene is TRBV28, the J gene TRBJ1-4; no clear D. Trimming shortened V by 4 bases and J by 0 bases, and 12 bases separated the two germline ends. From germline, CDR1 is MDHEN and CDR2 SYDVKM. The CDR3 spans 16 residues. The CDR3 nucleotides read TGTGCCAGCAGTTCCCAAGGTACAGCAACTAATGAAAAACTGTTTTTT. Its protein is CASSSQGTATNEKLFF. Full variable domain (missing parts from reference TRBV28 and TRBJ1-4): DVKVTQSSRYLVKRTGEKVFLECVQDMDHENMFWYRQDPGLGLRLIYFSYDVKMKEKGDIPEGYSVSREKKERFSLILESASTNQTSMYLCASSSQGTATNEKLFFGSGTQLSVL.

This chain links TRBV30 with TRBJ1-2; the D gene is possibly TRBD1 (5 bases). In germline, CDR1 is GTSNPN, CDR2 SVGIG (reference sequence). This CDR3 spans 12 amino acids. The ends were cut back, 0 bases at V and 7 bases at J, with 9 bases in the middle. CDR3 nucleotide sequence: TGTGCCTGGAGTGTTAGGGGTTTTGGCTACACCTTC. This gives the protein CAWSVRGFGYTF.

The chain has TRBV28 and TRBJ1-5; D perhaps matches TRBD1 (5 bases). There are 16 residues in the CDR3. V lost 5 bases to trimming and J lost 6 bases, with 20 bases between them. Germline V gene sequence: CDR1 MDHEN, CDR2 SYDVKM. Here the CDR3 reads CASSVYLQGSAQPQHF. The CDR3 DNA reads TGTGCCAGCAGTGTCTACCTCCAGGGTTCCGCTCAGCCCCAGCATTTT.

This chain joins TRBV18 and TRBJ2-2; TRBD2 is a possible D gene (5 bases). V lost 5 bases to trimming and J lost 1 base, with 5 bases between them. CDR1 is KGHSH and CDR2 is LQKENI in the germline V gene. The length of the CDR3 is 13 residues. This CDR3 is CASSGGNTGELFF. CDR3 coding DNA: TGTGCCAGCTCAGGAGGGAACACCGGGGAGCTGTTTTTT.

The rearrangement links TRBV25-1 to TRBJ2-3, with D perhaps TRBD2 (5 bases). Germline V gene data show CDR1 as MGHDK and CDR2 as SYGVNS. Trimming left V 7 bases short and J 0 bases short, with 14 bases between. CDR3 length: 15 amino acids. CDR3 region: CASTPFGDSTDTQYF. The CDR3 region has the DNA TGTGCCAGCACCCCTTTCGGGGATAGCACAGATACGCAGTATTTT.

V and J are TRBV18 and TRBJ2-7, with D tentatively TRBD2 (5 bases). This CDR3 is 16 amino acids long. V dropped 2 bases and J dropped 1 base, with 15 bases sitting between them. Germline V gene sequence: CDR1 KGHSH, CDR2 LQKENI. CDR3 sequence (DNA): TGTGCCAGCTCACCAACCGGGTGGGAGAAGTCCTACGAGCAGTACTTC. Translated: CASSPTGWEKSYEQYF.

V usage is TRBV5-1 and J usage is TRBJ2-1; 9 nucleotides align to TRBD2. Trimming cost V 0 bases and J 12 bases; bases outside gene matches: 10. The CDR3 has 15 amino acids. Germline V lookup: CDR1 SGHRS, CDR2 YFSETQ. The CDR3 is CASSLAGAGGAGQFF. CDR3 sequence (DNA): TGCGCCAGCAGCTTGGCTGGGGCGGGAGGGGCTGGGCAGTTCTTC.

The V call is TRBV12-5, the J call TRBJ2-1; tentative D call: TRBD1 (6 bases). Trimming pared 2 bases from V and 6 bases from J, leaving 8 bases between. The CDR3 contains 13 residues. Germline V gene data show CDR1 as LGHNT and CDR2 as FRNRAP. The CDR3 DNA is TGTGCTAGTGGTTTGACAGGGATCAATGAGCAGTTCTTC. This gives the protein CASGLTGINEQFF.

This chain connects TRBV9 to TRBJ2-7, with TRBD2 matching 11 bases. Germline V gene lookup returns CDR1 SGDLS and CDR2 YYNGEE. The CDR3 length is 16 residues. Losses at the gene ends were 4 bases for V and 5 bases for J; bases not matched to a gene: 11. CDR3 sequence (DNA): TGTGCCAGCAGCCACGGAAAACTAGCGGGAGCGAACGAGCAGTACTTC. Amino acids: CASSHGKLAGANEQYF.

J is TRBJ2-7 and V is TRBV19; 9 bases align to TRBD1. The CDR3 extends over 13 amino acids. Germline values: CDR1 LNHDA, CDR2 SQIVND (reference sequence). The junction had 4 bases not matched to a gene; V was cut back by 4 bases and J by 6 bases. This CDR3 is CASSKGQGLEQYF. As DNA, the CDR3 is TGTGCCAGTAGTAAGGGACAGGGTCTCGAGCAGTACTTC.

This clone occurred once. The chain employs TRBV7-2 and TRBJ2-1; 11 bases agree with TRBD1. V was pared by 2 bases and J by 4 bases, with 4 bases of the junction left unmatched. Germline CDR1 SGHTA, CDR2 FQGNSA. This CDR3 is built from 16 residues. Here the CDR3 reads CASSLTGTGGYNEQFF. DNA for the CDR3: TGTGCCAGCAGCTTAACCGGGACAGGGGGATACAATGAGCAGTTCTTC.

The gene calls are TRBV7-2 and TRBJ2-3; 8 nucleotides align to TRBD2. CDR1 and CDR2 (germline): SGHTA, FQGNSA. CDR3 length: 14 residues. The V and J ends lost 0 bases and 8 bases, in that order; junction bases with no gene match: 4. The CDR3 spells CASSLAGAGGTQYF. CDR3 DNA sequence: TGTGCCAGCAGCTTAGCGGGGGCGGGAGGTACGCAGTATTTT.

V and J are TRBV9 and TRBJ2-1, with D tentatively TRBD1 (6 bases). Trimming pared 0 bases from V and 12 bases from J, leaving 22 bases between. Germline assignment: CDR1 SGDLS and CDR2 YYNGEE. This CDR3 region has 16 residues. The CDR3 protein is CASSVDPSQGTRGQFF. Here the CDR3 DNA reads TGTGCCAGCAGCGTAGACCCCAGCCAGGGGACCAGGGGGCAGTTCTTC.

The genes are TRBV5-6 and TRBJ1-4; 9 bases line up with TRBD1. From germline, CDR1 is SGHDT and CDR2 YYEEEE. The V segment lost 4 bases and the J segment 5 bases; nucleotides outside the gene matches: 6. The CDR3 totals 15 residues. The CDR3 loop is CASSPSGQGNEKLFF. The CDR3 DNA reads as TGTGCCAGCAGCCCCTCGGGACAGGGAAATGAAAAACTGTTTTTT.

The gene calls are TRBV7-2 and TRBJ2-3; 10 nucleotides align to TRBD2. This CDR3 spans 14 amino acids. Germline assignment: CDR1 SGHTA and CDR2 FQGNSA. Trimming removed 6 bases from V and 4 bases from J; junction bases left unmatched: 4. The CDR3 DNA is TGTGCCAGCAGACCTAGCGGGAGTTCAGATACGCAGTATTTT. This sequence encodes CASRPSGSSDTQYF.